The 8 T cell receptor beta chains listed next were all sequenced from one sample in a study of cytomegalovirus exposure and HLA in healthy donors. The PCR made use of 60 Vbeta and 13 Jbeta primers. Here immunoSEQ multiplex PCR was the method, and the copy in TCRdb shows in-frame clones only, minus some. The data show more than 90,000 clones, approximately 81% seen once. Sequenced material: PBMCs. All receptors derive from a woman aged 18-29 years in good health and CMV-seropositive.

In this sample, this clone turned up once. The genes are TRBV6-5 and TRBJ1-3; no clear D. This CDR3 is built from 12 residues. Germline CDR1 is MNHEY and CDR2 is SVGAGI. Trimming left V 7 bases short and J 2 bases short, with 6 bases between. This chain's CDR3 is CASTTPGNTIYF. The CDR3 DNA is TGTGCCAGCACGACACCTGGAAACACCATATATTTT.

This clone has only a few counts. The chain uses TRBV9 and TRBJ2-1; the D gene is possibly TRBD1 (5 bases). V was clipped by 2 bases and J by 4 bases, with 10 bases between them. There are 14 residues in the CDR3. Germline V gene sequence: CDR1 SGDLS, CDR2 YYNGEE. This chain's CDR3 is CASSVSQGYNEQFF. The CDR3 DNA sequence: TGTGCCAGCAGCGTTAGTCAGGGTTACAATGAGCAGTTCTTC. The whole variable domain, filled in from reference TRBV9 and TRBJ2-1, reads DSGVTQTPKHLITATGQRVTLRCSPRSGDLSVYWYQQSLDQGLQFLIQYYNGEERAKGNILERFSAQQFPDLHSELNLSSLELGDSALYFCASSVSQGYNEQFFGPGTRLTVL.

The rearrangement links TRBV28 to TRBJ2-5, with TRBD1 identical over 7 bases. V trimming: 5 bases; J trimming: 4 bases; junction bases outside the gene matches: 4. The CDR3 loop spans 13 amino acids. Looked up from germline, CDR1 is MDHEN and CDR2 is SYDVKM. In DNA form, the CDR3 reads TGTGCCAGCAGTCCGACAGGGCTAGAGACCCAGTACTTC. Its translation is CASSPTGLETQYF.

The rearrangement links TRBV7-9 to TRBJ2-1; 7 bases match TRBD1. The CDR3 sequence is 17 residues long. Looked up from germline, CDR1 is SEHNR and CDR2 is FQNEAQ (reference sequence). The V gene end was trimmed by 0 bases and the J gene end by 0 bases; junction bases not matched to a gene: 5. The CDR3 loop reads CASSLALGTVSYNEQFF. In nucleotides, the CDR3 is TGTGCCAGCAGCTTAGCCCTTGGGACAGTCTCCTACAATGAGCAGTTCTTC.

V is TRBV5-4 and J is TRBJ1-3; D is uncertain. The CDR3 spans 12 residues. Deletions cut 4 bases from V and 3 bases from J, with 5 bases between. From germline, CDR1 is SGHNT and CDR2 YYREEE (reference sequence). The chain's CDR3 is CASSGDGNTIYF. CDR3 sequence (DNA): TGTGCCAGCAGCGGAGATGGAAACACCATATATTTT.

In the case of this clone: One end of the junction varies from germline; a read error may be responsible. The sample holds other DNA sequences that translate to the same CDR3. The V and J genes are TRBV25-1 and TRBJ1-6, with D perhaps TRBD1 (6 bases). The germline V gene encodes CDR1 MGHDK and CDR2 SYGVNS. The CDR3 is made up of 17 amino acids. Here the CDR3 DNA reads TGTGCCAGCAGTGAGCCACAGGGAAGCTCCTATAATTCCCCCCTCCACTTT. Residues: CASSEPQGSSYNSPLHF.

This chain connects TRBV6-1 to TRBJ1-1, with TRBD1 as a possible D gene (6 bases). This CDR3 has 14 amino acids. V lost 5 bases and J 0 bases, leaving 10 bases between the germline ends. Germline CDR1 and CDR2: MNHNS and SASEGT. Written as DNA, the CDR3 is TGTGCCAGCAGTAGGGGACATTTGAACACTGAAGCTTTCTTT. Translating it yields CASSRGHLNTEAFF.

The chain couples TRBV7-9 to TRBJ2-7; no definite D call. The CDR3 contains 12 residues. Germline CDR1 reads SEHNR; CDR2 reads FQNEAQ (reference sequence). Trimming took off 5 bases at V and 0 bases at J, with 5 bases between the two ends. CDR3 nucleotide sequence: TGTGCCAGCAGCCCCAGCTCCTACGAGCAGTACTTC. It is translated as CASSPSSYEQYF.